What follows is one T cell receptor (beta chain) and its context. Other DNA sequences in the sample encode the same CDR3. The data stem from a study of blood T cell repertoires in COVID-19. Across the whole study: There were acute and convalescent COVID-19 samples, and they came from the United States, Italy and Spain. T cells, B-cell-depleted T cells, or PBMCs supplied cDNA or gDNA.

Source study methods: Reference gene primer amplification in the assay estimated nucleated cell counts. The protocol was immunoSEQ multiplex PCR, while the TCRdb copy is restricted to in-frame clones and leaves out a portion. That table supplies the V and J calls and clone size; D and trimming were determined from the DNA. Of approximately 350,000 clones detected, roughly nine tenths appear once; the ten largest clones hold 2.5% to 3.5%. Sequencing was carried out using PBMCs or T cells enriched from blood (not recorded which). This sequence was found in a woman aged 30 to 39 who had recovered from COVID-19.

CDR3 DNA: TGTGCCAGCAGCTTCCTCCGGGACAGTTCCTACGAGCAGTACTTC. Its translation is CASSFLRDSSYEQYF. The V gene is TRBV5-4, the J gene TRBJ2-7; 7 bases are a match to TRBD1. V trimming: 2 bases; J trimming: 1 base; junction bases outside the gene matches: 6. The CDR3 spans 15 residues. Per the germline V gene, CDR1 is SGHNT and CDR2 is YYREEE (reference sequence).